A single sample gave rise to the 15 T cell receptor beta chains below, sequenced in a study of blood T cell repertoires in COVID-19. This table comes from immunoSEQ multiplex PCR, and its TCRdb copy is limited to in-frame clones, with some not included. The table shows about 200,000 clones, with around 80% occurring only once. The sample comprised peripheral blood. Source of these receptors: a human donor in a cohort sampled during active COVID-19.

This clone appeared a few times. The rearrangement uses TRBV5-1 and TRBJ2-7; TRBD2 matches 8 bases. Germline lookup yields CDR1 SGHRS and CDR2 YFSETQ. The V gene end was trimmed by 0 bases and the J gene end by 2 bases; junction bases not matched to a gene: 4. The CDR3 extends over 15 amino acids. This CDR3 is CASSLALGLAYEQYF. Here the CDR3 DNA reads TGCGCCAGCAGCTTGGCCTTGGGACTAGCCTACGAGCAGTACTTC.

This clone occurred a few times. V and J are TRBV5-6 and TRBJ2-7; the D gene is possibly TRBD2 (5 bases). This CDR3 contains 13 residues. V lost 7 bases to trimming and J lost 2 bases, with 13 bases between them. The germline V gene has CDR1 SGHDT and CDR2 YYEEEE. In nucleotides, the CDR3 is TGTGCCAGCCGAGGAGGTGGGACCTACGAGCAGTACTTC. This translates into CASRGGGTYEQYF.

The genes are TRBV6-6 and TRBJ1-6; tentatively, D is TRBD1 (5 bases). Germline CDR1 MNHNY, CDR2 SVGAGI (reference sequence). Trimming removed 8 bases from V and 10 bases from J, with 12 bases in between. The CDR3 sequence is 12 residues long. The CDR3 loop reads CASSRGDSPLHF. DNA for the CDR3: TGTGCCAGCTCCCGGGGGGACTCACCCCTCCACTTT.

This chain joins TRBV11-2 and TRBJ2-1; 14 nucleotides match TRBD2. Germline CDR1 is SGHAT and CDR2 is FQNNGV. Germline trimming cut 0 bases from V and 8 bases from J; bases unmatched to any gene: 12. The CDR3 totals 19 residues. The CDR3 region has the DNA TGTGCCAGCAGCTTAGATCCGAAAAGGACTAGCGGGAGGAGCTATGAGCAGTTCTTC. It codes for CASSLDPKRTSGRSYEQFF.

The genes are TRBV28 and TRBJ1-2; 9 nucleotides agree with TRBD1. V lost 3 bases, J lost 2 bases, and 1 base stayed unmatched. CDR1 and CDR2 from the germline V gene are MDHEN and SYDVKM. The CDR3 totals 14 residues. The CDR3 here is CASSFGTGNYGYTF. The CDR3 DNA reads TGTGCCAGCAGTTTTGGGACAGGGAACTATGGCTACACCTTC.

The chain carries TRBV12-5 and TRBJ1-2, with TRBD1 as a possible D gene (6 bases). The CDR3 totals 16 residues. V was pared by 7 bases and J by 2 bases, with 20 bases between. Germline CDR1 and CDR2: LGHNT and FRNRAP. CDR3 loop: CASALAPGQGNYGYTF. The CDR3 DNA is TGTGCTAGTGCCCTGGCCCCCGGCCAGGGGAACTATGGCTACACCTTC. The complete variable domain, with remaining parts taken from reference TRBV12-5 and TRBJ1-2, reads DARVTQTPRHKVTEMGQEVTMRCQPILGHNTVFWYRQTMMQGLELLAYFRNRAPLDDSGMPKDRFSAEMPDATLATLKIQPSEPRDSAVYFCASALAPGQGNYGYTFGSGTRLTVV.

The chain combines TRBV10-2 with TRBJ1-5; 11 bases line up with TRBD1. Germline V lookup: CDR1 WSHSY, CDR2 SAAADI. Trimming at V came to 6 bases and at J to 0 bases, leaving 10 bases not matched to a gene. This CDR3 comprises 18 residues. The CDR3 DNA follows: TGCGCCAGCAGGAGGGGGACAGGGGGAGATTATAGCAATCAGCCCCAGCATTTT. Translating gives CASRRGTGGDYSNQPQHF.

The V call is TRBV11-2, the J call TRBJ2-1, with TRBD2 matching 10 bases. Germline loops: CDR1 SGHAT, CDR2 FQNNGV. The CDR3 covers 17 residues. V lost 6 bases, J lost 7 bases, and 15 bases stayed unmatched. The CDR3 DNA reads as TGTGCCAGCAGACTCTACCCCCTAGCGGGGGCCTTTAATGAGCAGTTCTTC. It specifies CASRLYPLAGAFNEQFF.

This clone was seen once. The chain combines TRBV27 with TRBJ2-2; TRBD2 is a possible D gene (5 bases). V was cut by 5 bases and J by 5 bases, with 12 bases left in between. The germline V gene has CDR1 MNHEY and CDR2 SMNVEV (reference sequence). The CDR3 extends over 14 amino acids. The CDR3 sequence is CASSIRGITGELFF. CDR3 DNA sequence: TGTGCCAGCAGTATACGGGGAATAACCGGGGAGCTGTTTTTT.

CDR3 protein: CASSLEIAYEQYF. CDR3 nucleotides: TGTGCCAGCAGCTTGGAGATCGCCTACGAGCAGTACTTC. The genes are TRBV7-6 and TRBJ2-7; D call uncertain. V dropped 3 bases and J dropped 2 bases, with 8 bases sitting between them. Germline V gene sequence: CDR1 SGHVS, CDR2 FNYEAQ. This CDR3 has 13 amino acids.

V is TRBV7-2 and J is TRBJ1-6, with D tentatively TRBD1 (5 bases). V was trimmed by 2 bases and J by 8 bases, leaving 16 bases between them. Germline loops: CDR1 SGHTA, CDR2 FQGNSA. This CDR3 region has 16 residues. As DNA, the CDR3 is TGTGCCAGCAGCTTAAGAGGAGGGACCTCCGATTCACCCCTCCACTTT. Amino acids: CASSLRGGTSDSPLHF. Filled out from reference TRBV7-2 and TRBJ1-6, the complete variable domain reads GAGVSQSPSNKVTEKGKDVELRCDPISGHTALYWYRQSLGQGLEFLIYFQGNSAPDKSGLPSDRFSAERTGGSVSTLTIQRTQQEDSAVYLCASSLRGGTSDSPLHFGNGTRLTVT.

The chain couples TRBV21-1 to TRBJ2-5; the table calls TRBD1, which could not be checked here. TRBV21-1 is a listed pseudogene. The CDR3 runs 21 residues. CDR3 region: CASSNRAPGDRNLEGQETQYF. The CDR3 region has the DNA TGTGCCAGCAGCAATCGTGCGCCAGGGGATCGCAACCTTGAGGGCCAAGAGACCCAGTACTTC.

This clone was recorded a few times. V is TRBV7-9 and J is TRBJ2-1, with 8 nucleotides matching TRBD2. The length of the CDR3 is 16 residues. V shed 1 base, J shed 5 bases, and the junction held 7 bases outside the gene matches. Germline lookup yields CDR1 SEHNR and CDR2 FQNEAQ (reference sequence). CDR3: CASSLGIAGMDNEQFF. The CDR3 bases are TGTGCCAGCAGCTTAGGGATAGCGGGAATGGACAATGAGCAGTTCTTC.

This chain links TRBV5-1 with TRBJ2-1; TRBD1 matches 7 bases. CDR3 length equals 15 residues. Trimming cost V 0 bases and J 9 bases; bases outside gene matches: 9. CDR1 SGHRS and CDR2 YFSETQ come from the germline V gene. CDR3 nucleotide sequence: TGCGCCAGCAGCTTGGGGGACAGAAGCGGAGGTGAGCAGTTCTTC. Translation: CASSLGDRSGGEQFF.

This chain connects TRBV13 to TRBJ2-3; D ambiguous. V dropped 5 bases and J dropped 2 bases, with 5 bases sitting between them. The CDR3 length is 12 residues. CDR1 and CDR2 (germline): PRHDT, FYEKMQ (reference sequence). In DNA form, the CDR3 reads TGTGCCAGCAGCCTCTCCACAGATACGCAGTATTTT. Residues: CASSLSTDTQYF.